The sequence of this TCR beta chain was determined in a study of metastatic and nonmetastatic thyroid tumors (dated by TCRdb to 2018 to 2021). About the full investigation: Repertoires from peripheral blood and from tumor or nodule tissue samples of malignant and benign thyroid patients were compared. Study-level results and caveats: In both blood and tumor samples, TCR beta diversity was reported to be significantly higher in malignant tumors than in benign nodules.

The library came from PCR. The run used an Illumina HiSeq 4000. High-throughput sequencing was used to profile the TCR beta-chain CDR3 region of every patient. The paper's data handling went like this. The researchers built a classifier to tell apart papillary thyroid cancer patients with distant metastasis, based on CDR3 differences among clinicopathological groups. To measure repertoire diversity the researchers used the Shannon index, while the Morisita-Horn index served to gauge how similar the tumor and blood repertoires were. TCRdb reran the public reads through fastp at Q25 and MiXCR, keeping productive beta chains. These V and J calls derive from TCRdb rather than the authors' analysis. The table for this sample lists over 8,000 clones; 20% to 30% of them were counted only once. Clones ranked in the top ten supply 20% to 30% of the sample. The CDR3 holds 16 amino acids from the cysteine to the phenylalanine. Only CDR3 DNA remains: 48 bases, in frame from the first base. V lost 0 bases and J lost 9 bases; the stretch between them is 19 bases long. Sequences SGHTA (CDR1) and FQGTGA (CDR2) are obtained from the germline V gene.

No treatment had been received by any patient before thyroid surgery. Using T-cell receptor beta sequencing, the study looked back at clinical samples from patients collected from the early 2010s to the late 2010s. This clone was detected many times. This receptor's antigen is unknown. No qualities accompany the bases; no much larger clone lies one base away. What was sequenced was tumor tissue. The sequence came from a female donor with papillary thyroid cancer or a benign thyroid nodule (not recorded which). Some clones in this sample may be carry-over from other donors' samples. This chain is built from TRBV7-3 and TRBJ2-3; perhaps TRBD2 is the D gene, with 5 bases matching. This receptor carries the CDR3 CASSLTPGSGWATQYF. The nucleotides read TGTGCCAGCAGCTTAACCCCTGGGTCGGGGTGGGCCACGCAGTATTTT.